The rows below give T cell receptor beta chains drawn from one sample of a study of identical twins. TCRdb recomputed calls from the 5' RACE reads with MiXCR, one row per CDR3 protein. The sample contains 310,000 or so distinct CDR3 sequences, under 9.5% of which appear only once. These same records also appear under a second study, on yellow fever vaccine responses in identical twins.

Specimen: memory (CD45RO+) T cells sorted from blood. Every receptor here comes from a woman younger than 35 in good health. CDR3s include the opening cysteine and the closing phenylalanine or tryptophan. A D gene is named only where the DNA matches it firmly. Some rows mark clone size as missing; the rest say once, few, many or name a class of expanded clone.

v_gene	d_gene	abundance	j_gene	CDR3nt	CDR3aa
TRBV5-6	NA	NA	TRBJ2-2	TGTGCCAGCAGCCCAGGGCCCCAGGGTGGTAGCACCGGGGAGCTGTTTTTT	CASSPGPQGGSTGELFF
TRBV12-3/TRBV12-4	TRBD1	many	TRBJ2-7	TGTGCCAGCAGTCATAGCCTCCGGGACAGGTCCTACGAGCAGTACTTC	CASSHSLRDRSYEQYF
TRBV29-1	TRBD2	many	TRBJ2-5	TGCAGCGTTGGAAGCGGGAGGAGTGGAGAGACCCAGTACTTC	CSVGSGRSGETQYF
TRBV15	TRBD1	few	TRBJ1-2	TGTGCCACCAGCTCCCTCGGGACAGGGTTTACTAACTATGGCTACACCTTC	CATSSLGTGFTNYGYTF
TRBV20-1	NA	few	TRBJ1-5	TGCAGTGCTCATAACAGGGAACGGGGCAATCAGCCCCAGCATTTT	CSAHNRERGNQPQHF
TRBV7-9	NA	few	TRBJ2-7	TGTGCCAGCAGCTTATCGGCGAAAGTTTTCGACGAGCAGTACTTC	CASSLSAKVFDEQYF
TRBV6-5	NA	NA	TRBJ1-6	TGTGCCAGCAGTTATTCCGGACAAACTAATTCACCCCTCCACTTT	CASSYSGQTNSPLHF
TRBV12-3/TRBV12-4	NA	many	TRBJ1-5	TGTGCCAGCACCCGACCGGGGCTGGCCCAGCATTTT	CASTRPGLAQHF
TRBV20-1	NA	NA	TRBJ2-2	TGCAGTGCTAGCTTGAGGTTGGCCGCCGGGGAGCTGTTTTTT	CSASLRLAAGELFF
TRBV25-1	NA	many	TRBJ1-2	TGTGCCAGCAGTCCGACAGGAATCTATGGCTACACCTTC	CASSPTGIYGYTF
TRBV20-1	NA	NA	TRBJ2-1	TGCAGTGCAGGGGTGGGTAGCGATGAGCAGTTCTTC	CSAGVGSDEQFF
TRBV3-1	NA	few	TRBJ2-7	TGTGCCAGCAGCCAAGGTCATGGCAGGGCCTCCTACGAGCAGTACTTC	CASSQGHGRASYEQYF
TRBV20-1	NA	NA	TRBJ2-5	TGCAGTGCCAGACTAGAAAGGAAGACCCAGTACTTC	CSARLERKTQYF
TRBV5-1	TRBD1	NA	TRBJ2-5	TGCGCCAGCAGCATTGGGACAGGGAGGGAAGAGACCCAGTACTTC	CASSIGTGREETQYF
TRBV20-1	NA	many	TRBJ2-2	TGCAGTGCCCCCGTCGGGGGACCTACGAACACCGGGGAGCTGTTTTTT	CSAPVGGPTNTGELFF
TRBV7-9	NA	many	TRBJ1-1	TGTGCCAGCAGCTTAGCTAAACAGGTGAACACTGAAGCTTTCTTT	CASSLAKQVNTEAFF
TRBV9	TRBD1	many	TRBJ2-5	TGTGCCAGCAGCCCCCACAGGGGGCTCCAAGAGACCCAGTACTTC	CASSPHRGLQETQYF
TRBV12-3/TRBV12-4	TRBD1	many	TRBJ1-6	TGTGCCAGCAGTTTAGTGACAGGGAGTTCACCCCTCCACTTT	CASSLVTGSSPLHF
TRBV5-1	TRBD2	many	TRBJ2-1	TGCGCCAGCAGCTCTACAGGGAGGGGGACTAGAAACAATGAGCAGTTCTTC	CASSSTGRGTRNNEQFF
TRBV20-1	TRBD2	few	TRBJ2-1	TGCAGTGCTAGAGAGGGGACTAGCGGGAGGAATGAGCAGTTCTTC	CSAREGTSGRNEQFF
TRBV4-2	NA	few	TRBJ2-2	TGTGCCAGCAGCCAAGTAGAGGGTGCTAGCTTCACCGGGGAGCTGTTTTTT	CASSQVEGASFTGELFF
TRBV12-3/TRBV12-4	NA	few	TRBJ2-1	TGTGCCAGCAAACGTGGAGAGGGCTTGCAGTTCTTC	CASKRGEGLQFF
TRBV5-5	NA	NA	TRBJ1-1	TGTGCCAGCAGCTTTAGCGGGGTCGTATATTTGGACGTGGCTTTCTTT	CASSFSGVVYLDVAFF
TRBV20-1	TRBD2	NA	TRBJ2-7	TGCAGTGCCCCTCAAGGGTCGGCGGGAGTTGGCGAGCAGTACTTC	CSAPQGSAGVGEQYF
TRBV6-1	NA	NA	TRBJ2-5	TGTGCCAGCAGTGAAGGGGCCTGGTCCCAAGAGACCCAGTACTTC	CASSEGAWSQETQYF
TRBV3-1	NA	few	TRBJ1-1	TGTGCCAGCAGCCAAGATGGAGGACCTGGGGCTGAAGCTTTCTTT	CASSQDGGPGAEAFF
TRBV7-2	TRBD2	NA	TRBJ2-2	TGTGCCAGCAGCCCGCGGGGGGGTTCCACCGGGGAGCTGTTTTTT	CASSPRGGSTGELFF
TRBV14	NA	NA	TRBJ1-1	TGTGCCAGCAGCCAAGAAATGGGGTACACTGAAGCTTTCTTT	CASSQEMGYTEAFF
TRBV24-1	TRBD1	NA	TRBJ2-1	TGTGCCACCAGTGATATTGGACAGGGGAGGGACAATGAGCAGTTCTTC	CATSDIGQGRDNEQFF
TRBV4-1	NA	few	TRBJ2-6	TGCGCCAGCAGCCAACCCCCTGGGGCCAACGTCCTGACTTTC	CASSQPPGANVLTF
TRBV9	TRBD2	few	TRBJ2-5	TGTGCCAGCAGCGTAAGCGGGGGGCTAGGGGAGACCCAGTACTTC	CASSVSGGLGETQYF
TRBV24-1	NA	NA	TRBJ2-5	TGTGCCACCAGTGATCCTCGGACCTACCAAGAGACCCAGTACTTC	CATSDPRTYQETQYF
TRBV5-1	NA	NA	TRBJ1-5	TGCGCCAGCAGCTTGGCCCCCTCAGGGCAGCCCCAGCATTTT	CASSLAPSGQPQHF
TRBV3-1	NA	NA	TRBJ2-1	TGTGCCACCACCCAAGTAGGCGGTTCTGCAGCTCGGCCGGTGAATGAGCAGTTCTTC	CATTQVGGSAARPVNEQFF
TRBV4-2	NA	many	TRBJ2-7	TGTGCCAGCAGCCAGCCGGACTCCTACGAGCAGTACTTC	CASSQPDSYEQYF
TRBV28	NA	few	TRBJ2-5	TGTGCCAGCAGGGAGGGGAGGTTGGAGACCCAGTACTTC	CASREGRLETQYF
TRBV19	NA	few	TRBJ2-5	TGTGCCAGTAGTATCTCCGGGGGCGAGACCCAGTACTTC	CASSISGGETQYF
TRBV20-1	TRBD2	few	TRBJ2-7	TGCAGTGCTAGAATTAGCGGGAGGGCCTTCGAGCAGTACTTC	CSARISGRAFEQYF
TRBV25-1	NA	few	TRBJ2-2	TGTGCCAGCAGGGAGGACGGGGAGCTGTTTTTT	CASREDGELFF
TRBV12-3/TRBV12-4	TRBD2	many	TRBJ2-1	TGTGCCAGCAGTTTAGGTCGACTAGCGGGATCATACAATGAGCAGTTCTTC	CASSLGRLAGSYNEQFF
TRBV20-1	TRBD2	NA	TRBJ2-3	TGCAGTGCTAGTGGTTTAGGGCTAGCGGGCTACACAGATACGCAGTATTTT	CSASGLGLAGYTDTQYF
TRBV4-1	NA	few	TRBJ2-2	TGCGCCAGCAGCCACGGACAGAGATACACCGGGGAGCTGTTTTTT	CASSHGQRYTGELFF
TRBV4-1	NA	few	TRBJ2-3	TGCGCCAGCAGCCAAGACTACCCGAGCACAGATACGCAGTATTTT	CASSQDYPSTDTQYF
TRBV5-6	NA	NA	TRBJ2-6	TGTGCCAGCAGCTCTGGGACTCCTGGGGCCAACGTCCTGACTTTC	CASSSGTPGANVLTF
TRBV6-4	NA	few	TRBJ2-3	TGTGCCAGCAGTGGTGAGAGCAACACAGATACGCAGTATTTT	CASSGESNTDTQYF